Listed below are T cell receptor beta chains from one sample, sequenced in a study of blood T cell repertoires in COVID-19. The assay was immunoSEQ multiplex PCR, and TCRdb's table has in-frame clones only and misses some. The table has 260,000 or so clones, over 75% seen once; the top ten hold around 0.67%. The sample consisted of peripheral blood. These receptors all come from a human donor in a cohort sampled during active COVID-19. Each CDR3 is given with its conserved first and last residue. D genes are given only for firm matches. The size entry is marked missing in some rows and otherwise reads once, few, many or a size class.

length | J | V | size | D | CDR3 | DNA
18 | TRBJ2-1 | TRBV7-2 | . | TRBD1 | CASSLSPGGYWSYNEQFF | TGTGCCAGCAGCTTAAGTCCAGGGGGTTATTGGTCCTACAATGAGCAGTTCTTC
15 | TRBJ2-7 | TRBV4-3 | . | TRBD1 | CASSQDRTGSYEQYF | TGCGCCAGCAGCCAAGATAGGACAGGCTCCTACGAGCAGTACTTC
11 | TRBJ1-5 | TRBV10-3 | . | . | CAIRDTRPQHF | TGTGCCATCAGAGATACTCGGCCCCAGCATTTT
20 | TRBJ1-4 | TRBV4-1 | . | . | CASSQDYYRGGALSNEKLFF | TGCGCCAGCAGCCAAGATTATTACCGGGGAGGCGCACTCTCTAATGAAAAACTGTTTTTT
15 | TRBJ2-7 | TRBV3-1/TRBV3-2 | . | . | CASSQDRGRAGEQYF | TGTGCCAGCAGCCAAGATAGGGGCAGGGCCGGCGAGCAGTACTTC
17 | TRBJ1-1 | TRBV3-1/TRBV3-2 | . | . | CASSQDPSGASAAEAFF | TGTGCCAGCAGCCAAGACCCCTCCGGAGCATCAGCGGCGGAAGCTTTCTTT
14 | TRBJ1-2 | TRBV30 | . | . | CAWSPGRYNYGYTF | TGTGCCTGGAGTCCGGGGAGGTATAACTATGGCTACACCTTC
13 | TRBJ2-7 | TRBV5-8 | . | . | CASSRGGVGEQYF | TGTGCCAGCAGTAGAGGCGGGGTAGGCGAGCAGTACTTC
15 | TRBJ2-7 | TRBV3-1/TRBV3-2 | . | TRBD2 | CASSTRTSGENEQYF | TGTGCCAGCAGCACCCGGACTAGCGGGGAGAACGAGCAGTACTTC
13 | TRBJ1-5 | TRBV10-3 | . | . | CAISESGGQPQHF | TGTGCCATCAGTGAGTCGGGGGGTCAGCCCCAGCATTTT
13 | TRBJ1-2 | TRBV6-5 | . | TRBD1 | CASSPRTGHGYTF | TGTGCCAGCAGCCCCCGGACAGGGCATGGCTACACCTTC
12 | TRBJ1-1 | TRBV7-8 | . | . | CASSPTRVGAFF | TGTGCCAGCAGCCCGACCAGGGTAGGAGCTTTCTTT
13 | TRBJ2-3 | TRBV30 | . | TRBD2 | CAWTVTSPDTQYF | TGTGCCTGGACAGTGACTAGCCCAGATACGCAGTATTTT
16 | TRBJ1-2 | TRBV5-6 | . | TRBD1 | CASSPWRLDRGYGYTF | TGTGCCAGCAGCCCATGGCGGCTGGACAGGGGGTATGGCTACACCTTC
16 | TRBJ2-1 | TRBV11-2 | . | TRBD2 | CASSLTSGRTPWGQFF | TGTGCCAGCAGCTTAACTAGCGGGAGGACCCCCTGGGGGCAGTTCTTC
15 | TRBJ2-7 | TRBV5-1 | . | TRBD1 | CAGPGQGLYPYEQYF | TGCGCCGGTCCGGGACAGGGACTTTACCCCTACGAGCAGTACTTC
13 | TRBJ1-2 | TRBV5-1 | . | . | CASRPDRNYGYTF | TGCGCCAGCAGACCTGACAGAAACTATGGCTACACCTTC
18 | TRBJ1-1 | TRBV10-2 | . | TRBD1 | CASSEFFSEQGLNTEAFF | TGCGCCAGCAGTGAGTTCTTCTCGGAACAGGGGTTGAACACTGAAGCTTTCTTT
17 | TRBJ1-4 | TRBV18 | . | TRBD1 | CASFPDRVETTNEKLFF | TGTGCCAGCTTCCCGGACAGGGTGGAAACAACTAATGAAAAACTGTTTTTT
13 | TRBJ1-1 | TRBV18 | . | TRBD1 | CASSPQFEGAAFF | TGTGCCAGCTCACCGCAATTTGAGGGGGCCGCTTTCTTT
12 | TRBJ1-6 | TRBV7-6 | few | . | CASSLDYSPLHF | TGTGCCAGCAGCTTGGACTATTCACCCCTCCACTTT
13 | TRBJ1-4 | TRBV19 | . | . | CASNVRPNEKLFF | TGTGCCAGTAACGTCAGGCCCAATGAAAAACTGTTTTTT
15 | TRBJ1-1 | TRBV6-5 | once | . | CASSYSPGGYTEAFF | TGTGCCAGCAGTTACTCCCCTGGGGGGTACACTGAAGCTTTCTTT
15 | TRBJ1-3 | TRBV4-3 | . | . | CASSQIDRLGNTIYF | TGCGCCAGCAGCCAAATCGACAGACTTGGAAACACCATATATTTT
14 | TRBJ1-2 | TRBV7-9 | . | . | CASSFSDTIRGYTF | TGTGCCAGCAGCTTCTCGGACACTATCCGTGGCTACACCTTC
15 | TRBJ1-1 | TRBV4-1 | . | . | CASSQDRGPGTEAFF | TGCGCCAGCAGCCAAGACAGGGGACCAGGGACTGAAGCTTTCTTT
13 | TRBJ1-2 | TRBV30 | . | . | CAWSTERGYGYTF | TGTGCCTGGAGTACGGAAAGGGGGTATGGCTACACCTTC
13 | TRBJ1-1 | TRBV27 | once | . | CASSLTRTEEAFF | TGTGCCAGCAGTTTAACCCGTACAGAGGAAGCTTTCTTT
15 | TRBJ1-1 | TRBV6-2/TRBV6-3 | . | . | CASSYSTVTGQAAFF | TGTGCCAGCAGTTACTCGACCGTGACAGGACAAGCGGCTTTCTTT
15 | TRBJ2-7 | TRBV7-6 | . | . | CASSSLTDRSYEQYF | TGTGCCAGCAGCTCCCTGACGGACAGATCCTACGAGCAGTACTTC
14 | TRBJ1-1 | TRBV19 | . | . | CASSMRHENTEAFF | TGTGCCAGTAGTATGAGACACGAGAACACTGAAGCTTTCTTT
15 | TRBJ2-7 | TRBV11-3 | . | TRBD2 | CASSLGLAGGGEQYF | TGTGCCAGCAGCTTGGGACTAGCGGGAGGTGGGGAGCAGTACTTC
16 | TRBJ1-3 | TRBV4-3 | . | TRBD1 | CASSQGSGGSGNTIYF | TGCGCCAGCAGCCAAGGATCAGGGGGTTCTGGAAACACCATATATTTT